This T cell receptor beta chain was captured in a study of cytomegalovirus exposure and HLA in healthy donors. Both 60 Vbeta primers and 13 Jbeta primers went into the PCR. Assay used: immunoSEQ multiplex PCR; TCRdb lists only in-frame clones, some missing. The data contain approximately 150,000 clones, around three quarters of them singletons. The CDR3 loop spans 15 amino acids. The J segment lost 2 bases and the V segment lost 10 bases, leaving 13 bases of the junction unmatched. The germline V gene encodes CDR1 SNHLY and CDR2 FYNNEI. The chain uses TRBV2 and TRBJ2-5; 7 nucleotides agree with TRBD2. Sequenced sample: PBMCs. This clonotype originated in a male donor in good health and CMV-seronegative. The CDR3 is CATQWSSGSQETQYF. The DNA of the CDR3 is TGTGCCACCCAATGGTCTAGCGGAAGTCAAGAGACCCAGTACTTC.